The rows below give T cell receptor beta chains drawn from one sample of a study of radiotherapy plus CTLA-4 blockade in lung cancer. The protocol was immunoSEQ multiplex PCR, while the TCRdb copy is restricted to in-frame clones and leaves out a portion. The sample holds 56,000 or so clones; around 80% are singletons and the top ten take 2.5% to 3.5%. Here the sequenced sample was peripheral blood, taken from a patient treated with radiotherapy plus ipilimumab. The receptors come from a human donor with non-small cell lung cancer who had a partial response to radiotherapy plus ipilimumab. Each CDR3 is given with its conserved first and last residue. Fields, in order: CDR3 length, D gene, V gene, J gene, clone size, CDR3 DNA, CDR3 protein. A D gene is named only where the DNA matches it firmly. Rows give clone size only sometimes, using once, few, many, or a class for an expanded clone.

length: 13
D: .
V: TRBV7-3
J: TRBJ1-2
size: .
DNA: TGTGCCAGCAGCTCGGGGGAAGACTATGGCTACACCTTC
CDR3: CASSSGEDYGYTF

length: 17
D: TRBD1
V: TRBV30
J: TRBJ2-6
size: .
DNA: TGTGCCTGGAGTCCCCCCCAAGGGGGCGCTGGGGCCAACGTCCTGACTTTC
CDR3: CAWSPPQGGAGANVLTF

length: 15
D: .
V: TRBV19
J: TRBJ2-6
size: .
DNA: TGTGCCAGCGGACTTACTAGCTCTGGGGCCAACGTCCTGACTTTC
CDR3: CASGLTSSGANVLTF

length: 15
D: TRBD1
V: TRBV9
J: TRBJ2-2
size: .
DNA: TGTGCCAGCAGCGCCGACAGGGTGGGAACCGGGGAGCTGTTTTTT
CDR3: CASSADRVGTGELFF

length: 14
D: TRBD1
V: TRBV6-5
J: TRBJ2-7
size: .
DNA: TGTGCCAGCAGCTATATACAGGGGGCACGGGAGCAGTACTTC
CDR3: CASSYIQGAREQYF

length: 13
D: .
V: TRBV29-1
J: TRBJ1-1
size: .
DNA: TGCAGCGCCCTACCGGCCCCCGGGACTGAAGCTTTCTTT
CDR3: CSALPAPGTEAFF

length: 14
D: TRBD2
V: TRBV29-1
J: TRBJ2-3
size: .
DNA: TGCAGCGTTGAACTAGCGGGGGTCACAGATACGCAGTATTTT
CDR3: CSVELAGVTDTQYF

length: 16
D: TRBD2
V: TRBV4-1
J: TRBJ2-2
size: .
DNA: TGCGCCAGCAGCCAGCGTGGAGCGGGGGGCACCGGGGAGCTGTTTTTT
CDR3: CASSQRGAGGTGELFF

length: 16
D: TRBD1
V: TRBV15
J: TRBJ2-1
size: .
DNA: TGTGCCACCAGCAGAAGCCCCCGGGACAGGGTCAATGAGCAGTTCTTC
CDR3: CATSRSPRDRVNEQFF

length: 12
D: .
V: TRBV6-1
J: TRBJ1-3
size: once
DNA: TGTGCCAGCAGTACTACTGGAAACACCATATATTTT
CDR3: CASSTTGNTIYF

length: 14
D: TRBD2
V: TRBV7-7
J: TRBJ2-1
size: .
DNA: TGTGCCAGCAGCGCCGGACTAGCGGGGGATGAGCAGTTCTTC
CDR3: CASSAGLAGDEQFF

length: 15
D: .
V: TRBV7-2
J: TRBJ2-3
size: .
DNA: TGTGCCAGCAGGGCTCTAGGTGCAAGCACAGATACGCAGTATTTT
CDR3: CASRALGASTDTQYF

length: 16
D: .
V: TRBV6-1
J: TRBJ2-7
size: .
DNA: TGTGCCAGCAGTGAAGCGACAGTAAGTACCTCCTACGAGCAGTACTTC
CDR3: CASSEATVSTSYEQYF

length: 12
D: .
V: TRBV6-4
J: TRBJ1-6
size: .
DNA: TGTGCCAGCAGCGAGGGAAATTCACCCCTCCACTTT
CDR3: CASSEGNSPLHF

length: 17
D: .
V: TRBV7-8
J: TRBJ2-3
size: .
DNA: TGTGCCAGCAGCCCTAGGAGGTCTGCGGGGGCCGCAGATACGCAGTATTTT
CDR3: CASSPRRSAGAADTQYF

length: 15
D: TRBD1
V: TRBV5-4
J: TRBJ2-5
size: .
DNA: TGTGCCAGCAGCCTCAGACAGGGGCGGGAAGAGACCCAGTACTTC
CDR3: CASSLRQGREETQYF

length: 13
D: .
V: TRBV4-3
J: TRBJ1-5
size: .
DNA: TGCGCCAGCAGCCAAGATCATGATCAGCCCCAGCATTTT
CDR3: CASSQDHDQPQHF

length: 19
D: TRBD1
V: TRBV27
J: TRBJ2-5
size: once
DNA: TGTGCCAGCAGTTTATCGATTAACGGCCCCGCAGGGGGCCAAGAGACCCAGTACTTC
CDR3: CASSLSINGPAGGQETQYF

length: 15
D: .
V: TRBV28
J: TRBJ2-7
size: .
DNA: TGTGCCAGCAGTTTTTTGACAGGCTCCTACTACGAGCAGTACTTC
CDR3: CASSFLTGSYYEQYF

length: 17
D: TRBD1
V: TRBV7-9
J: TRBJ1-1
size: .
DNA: TGTGCCAGCAGCTTAGCGATGGGGGGGACAGGGGGCACTGAAGCTTTCTTT
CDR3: CASSLAMGGTGGTEAFF

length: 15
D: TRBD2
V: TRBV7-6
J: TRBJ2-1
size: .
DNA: TGTGCCAGCAGCGAAAGCGGGGGGGCCTACAATGAGCAGTTCTTC
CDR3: CASSESGGAYNEQFF

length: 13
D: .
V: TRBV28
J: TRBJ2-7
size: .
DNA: TGTGCCAGCAGTTTTGACACCGCAGGAGAGCAGTACTTC
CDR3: CASSFDTAGEQYF

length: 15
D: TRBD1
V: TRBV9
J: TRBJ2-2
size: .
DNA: TGTGCCAGCAGCGTAGCGACAGGGGGCACCGGGGAGCTGTTTTTT
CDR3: CASSVATGGTGELFF

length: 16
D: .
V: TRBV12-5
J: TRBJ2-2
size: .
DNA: TGTGCTAGTGCCCCTTCCGGGACACAGAACACCGGGGAGCTGTTTTTT
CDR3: CASAPSGTQNTGELFF

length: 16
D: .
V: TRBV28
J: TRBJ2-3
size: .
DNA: TGTGCCAGCAGTTTCTTTGGAGGTGCCGGCACAGATACGCAGTATTTT
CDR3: CASSFFGGAGTDTQYF

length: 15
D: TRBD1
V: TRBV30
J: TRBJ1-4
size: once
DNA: TGTGCCTGGAGTGTGAATTCGGGACAGGGGGAAAAACTGTTTTTT
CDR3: CAWSVNSGQGEKLFF

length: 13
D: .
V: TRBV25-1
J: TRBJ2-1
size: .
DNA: TGTGCCAGCATGCGCACGAGCACCAATGAGCAGTTCTTC
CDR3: CASMRTSTNEQFF

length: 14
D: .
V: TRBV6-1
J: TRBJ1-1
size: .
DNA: TGTGCCAGCTGCCGGGAAACAGTGAACACTGAAGCTTTCTTT
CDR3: CASCRETVNTEAFF

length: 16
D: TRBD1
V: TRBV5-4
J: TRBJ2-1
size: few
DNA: TGTGCCAGCAGCTTGGGGACAGGGGGCCGGTACAATGAGCAGTTCTTC
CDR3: CASSLGTGGRYNEQFF

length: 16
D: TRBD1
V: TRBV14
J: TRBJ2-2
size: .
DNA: TGTGCCAGCAGCCATACAGGGGCGCGGAACACCGGGGAGCTGTTTTTT
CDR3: CASSHTGARNTGELFF

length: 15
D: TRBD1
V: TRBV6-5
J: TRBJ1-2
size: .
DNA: TGTGCCAGCAGTACTCCTGGCGCAGGGGGTAATGGCTACACCTTC
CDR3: CASSTPGAGGNGYTF

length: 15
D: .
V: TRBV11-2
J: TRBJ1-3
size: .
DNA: TGTGCCAGCAGCTGGACAGAGGTTGCTGGAAACACCATATATTTT
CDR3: CASSWTEVAGNTIYF

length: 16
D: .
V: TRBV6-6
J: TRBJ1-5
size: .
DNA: TGTGCCAGCAGTTACTCGTCGGGGAACGGGAGGGGGGCGGAGACATTT
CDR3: CASSYSSGNGRGAETF

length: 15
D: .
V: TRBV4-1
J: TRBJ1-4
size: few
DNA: TGCGCCAGCAGCCCCAGGGGCAGCCGTAATGAAAAACTGTTTTTT
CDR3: CASSPRGSRNEKLFF

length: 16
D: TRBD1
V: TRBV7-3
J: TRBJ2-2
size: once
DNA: TGTGCCAGCAGCTCTCCGGGACAGGGGGGAACCGGGGAGCTGTTTTTT
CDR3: CASSSPGQGGTGELFF

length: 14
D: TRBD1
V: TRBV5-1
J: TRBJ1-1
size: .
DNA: TGCGCCAGCAGCTCCGGGACAGCAAACACTGAAGCTTTCTTT
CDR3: CASSSGTANTEAFF

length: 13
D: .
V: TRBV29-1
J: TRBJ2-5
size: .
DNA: TGCAGCGTAACCGACAGGTACCAAGAGACCCAGTACTTC
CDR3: CSVTDRYQETQYF